Below, 30 T cell receptor beta chains from the same sample are listed, as sequenced in a study of blood T cells in healthy people across ages. A second PCR of 7 to 11 cycles used a sample-barcoded 5' primer and a J-beta primer mix. A single record per CDR3 protein comes from TCRdb applying MiXCR to the 5' RACE reads. The sample includes roughly 1,800,000 distinct CDR3 sequences, 49% of them seen just once. The specimen sequenced was blood. The receptors shown here come from a woman in her 40s in good health.

This clonotype was observed a few times. The J gene is TRBJ2-1, the V gene TRBV4-3; D possibly corresponds to TRBD2 (7 bases). Germline lookup yields CDR1 LGHNA and CDR2 YSLEER. There are 14 residues in the CDR3. With 6 bases removed from V and 6 bases from J, the gap between germline ends came to 15 bases. The CDR3: CASSRGGPSNEQFF. Written as DNA, the CDR3 is TGCGCCAGCAGTAGGGGGGGGCCGTCCAATGAGCAGTTCTTC.

CDR3: CASSQDLKTGGISYGYTF. The CDR3 DNA sequence: TGCGCCAGCAGCCAAGACTTAAAGACAGGGGGAATCTCTTATGGCTACACCTTC. This chain uses TRBV4-3 with TRBJ1-2, with 9 bases identical to TRBD1. Germline CDR1 is LGHNA and CDR2 is YSLEER. The CDR3 runs to 18 residues. Trimming at V came to 0 bases and at J to 5 bases, leaving 13 bases not matched to a gene.

The chain is built from TRBV6-1 and TRBJ1-1; 9 nucleotides agree with TRBD1. The length of the CDR3 is 19 residues. V lost 9 bases to trimming and J lost 6 bases; unmatched junction nucleotides: 26. Germline V gene sequence: CDR1 MNHNS, CDR2 SASEGT. Here the CDR3 DNA reads TGTGCCAGTAGTCGAATCCCCATTACTACAGGGGGCGGGTGGGCTGAAGCTTTCTTT. Encoded protein: CASSRIPITTGGGWAEAFF.

The chain links TRBV14 to TRBJ2-5; 7 bases are a match to TRBD1. This CDR3 has 15 amino acids. Germline V CDR1 and CDR2: SGHDN, FVKESK. Trimming cost V 3 bases and J 1 base; bases outside gene matches: 5. The CDR3 coding sequence is TGTGCCAGCAGCCATGGGACAGTTCTCCAAGAGACCCAGTACTTC. Its protein product is CASSHGTVLQETQYF.

V is TRBV6-6 and J is TRBJ2-5, with 9 bases that match TRBD2. Germline V lookup: CDR1 MNHNY, CDR2 SVGAGI (reference sequence). The CDR3 has 12 residues. Trimming at V came to 11 bases and at J to 4 bases, leaving 5 bases not matched to a gene. The CDR3 DNA follows: TGTGCCTGCGGGGGGGCCCTAGAGACCCAGTACTTC. This codes for CACGGALETQYF.

The V call is TRBV11-2, the J call TRBJ1-4; tentative D call: TRBD1 (5 bases). The germline V and J ends were trimmed by 5 bases and 13 bases, with 8 bases remaining between them. Germline-derived CDR1 and CDR2 are SGHAT and FQNNGV. This CDR3 has 10 residues. The CDR3 nucleotides are TGTGCCAGCAGCGGGGACCGACTGTTTTTT. As protein: CASSGDRLFF.

The chain joins TRBV20-1 to TRBJ1-4; 9 nucleotides line up with TRBD1. CDR1 is DFQATT, CDR2 SNEGSKA, per germline (reference sequence). With V trimmed by 6 bases and J by 5 bases, 7 bases remained unmatched. CDR3 length: 14 amino acids. This CDR3 reads CSARRTGENEKLFF. CDR3 in DNA: TGCAGTGCACGGAGGACAGGGGAGAATGAAAAACTGTTTTTT.

The chain recombines TRBV6-1 with TRBJ2-5; D may correspond to TRBD1 or TRBD2 (5 bases each). Gene TRBJ2-7 matches the end of the DNA better, so the J call may be wrong. This CDR3 comprises 18 residues. Germline V lookup: CDR1 MNHNS, CDR2 SASEGT. Here the CDR3 reads CANHAFLVGDQGAGEQYF. The CDR3 nucleotides are TGTGCCAACCACGCTTTCTTGGTGGGCGACCAAGGGGCGGGCGAGCAGTACTTC.

The rearrangement links TRBV9 to TRBJ2-3; TRBD2 might be the D (6 bases). In germline, CDR1 is SGDLS, CDR2 YYNGEE. Between the trimmed V and J ends, which lost 4 bases and 8 bases, there was a span of 14 bases. The CDR3 runs 13 residues. The DNA of the CDR3 is TGTGCCAGCAGCAAGGAGGCAGCGGGTACGCAGTATTTT. Translation: CASSKEAAGTQYF.

This clonotype has more than one count but fewer than ten. The rearrangement links TRBV13 to TRBJ2-3; TRBD2 aligns across 13 bases. V lost 5 bases to trimming and J lost 4 bases; unmatched junction nucleotides: 6. The CDR3 covers 16 residues. From germline, CDR1 is PRHDT and CDR2 FYEKMQ (reference sequence). The DNA for the CDR3 is TGTGCCAGCAGCCGAGTAGGGACTAGCGGGGCAGATACGCAGTATTTT. The encoded protein is CASSRVGTSGADTQYF.

This clonotype has just a few counts. The chain joins TRBV7-6 to TRBJ1-2; no clear D. The CDR3 has 13 amino acids. CDR1 and CDR2 (germline): SGHVS, FNYEAQ. V was trimmed by 0 bases and J by 9 bases, leaving 11 bases between them. The DNA of the CDR3 is TGTGCCAGCAGCTTAGCTGAAGTGGGGAGCTACACCTTC. Protein sequence: CASSLAEVGSYTF. The full variable domain, completed using reference TRBV7-6 and TRBJ1-2, is GAGVSQSPRYKVTKRGQDVALRCDPISGHVSLYWYRQALGQGPEFLTYFNYEAQQDKSGLPNDRFSAERPEGSISTLTIQRTEQRDSAMYRCASSLAEVGSYTFGSGTRLTVV.

The chain uses TRBV6-6 and TRBJ2-1; 9 bases are a match to TRBD1. In germline, CDR1 is MNHNY, CDR2 SVGAGI (reference sequence). This CDR3 has 15 amino acids. The ends lost 5 bases at V and 9 bases at J; junction bases unmatched: 11. The CDR3 reads CASSLWTGAGGEQFF. In DNA, the CDR3 is TGTGCCAGCAGTCTCTGGACAGGGGCGGGCGGTGAGCAGTTCTTC.

The V gene is TRBV2, the J gene TRBJ2-7, with a possible D match to TRBD2 (5 bases). Germline assignment: CDR1 SNHLY and CDR2 FYNNEI. This CDR3 is 14 amino acids long. The germline V and J ends were trimmed by 9 bases and 6 bases, with 21 bases remaining between them. The CDR3 coding sequence is TGTGCCAGTCGCCGGGATCTACAACCGTCCGAGCAGTACTTC. It yields the protein CASRRDLQPSEQYF. The whole variable domain, remainder taken from reference TRBV2 and TRBJ2-7, is EPEVTQTPSHQVTQMGQEVILRCVPISNHLYFYWYRQILGQKVEFLVSFYNNEISEKSEIFDDQFSVERPDGSNFTLKIRSTKLEDSAMYFCASRRDLQPSEQYFGPGTRLTVT.

This rearrangement joins TRBV12-3 or TRBV12-4 to TRBJ1-1; 9 bases line up with TRBD1. Germline trimming cut 7 bases from V and 6 bases from J; bases unmatched to any gene: 9. The length of the CDR3 is 14 residues. For the CDR3, the DNA is TGTGCCAGCACCCGTACAGGGGGCGGGTCTGAAGCTTTCTTT. As protein: CASTRTGGGSEAFF.

This clonotype came up a few times. This rearrangement joins TRBV7-8 to TRBJ2-1, with 8 bases lining up with TRBD2. V shed 5 bases and J 1 base; nucleotides not matched to a gene: 7. The CDR3 sequence is 16 residues long. Germline CDR1 SGHVS, CDR2 FQNEAQ. Written as DNA, the CDR3 is TGTGCCAGCAGCCCCAAGCGGGGGCCTTCCTACAATGAGCAGTTCTTC. Its protein is CASSPKRGPSYNEQFF.

The genes are TRBV9 and TRBJ2-3, with D possibly being TRBD1 (6 bases). CDR1 is SGDLS, CDR2 YYNGEE, per germline. CDR3 size: 17 residues. Deletions cut 1 base from V and 0 bases from J, with 15 bases between. CDR3 in amino acids: CASSVRPGVTSTDTQYF. CDR3 DNA: TGTGCCAGCAGCGTACGTCCAGGGGTGACTAGCACAGATACGCAGTATTTT.

The chain combines TRBV12-3 or TRBV12-4 with TRBJ2-3; D possibly corresponds to TRBD2 (6 bases). The CDR3 has 14 residues. With 11 bases removed from V and 6 bases from J, the gap between germline ends came to 21 bases. CDR3 sequence (DNA): TGTGCCTCACGGACTCAGGGAGGATTGGATACGCAGTATTTT. Amino acid sequence: CASRTQGGLDTQYF.

The chain combines TRBV7-9 with TRBJ2-7; a possible D gene is TRBD1 (6 bases). The CDR3 is 15 amino acids. With 5 bases removed from V and 0 bases from J, the gap between germline ends came to 14 bases. The germline gives CDR1 SEHNR, CDR2 FQNEAQ (reference sequence). This CDR3 reads CASSPRTENSYEQYF. The CDR3 DNA sequence: TGTGCCAGCAGCCCTCGGACAGAAAACTCCTACGAGCAGTACTTC.

In regard to this clonotype: Compared with germline, one end of the junction differs, possibly owing to a read error. The chain links TRBV6-5 to TRBJ1-2; D unresolved. Germline V CDR1 and CDR2: MNHEY, SVGAGI. This CDR3 has 14 residues. The CDR3 DNA follows: TGTGCCAGCAGTGACTCGGGGAGAGGGAATGGCTACACCTTC. Translation gives CASSDSGRGNGYTF.

The rearrangement links TRBV5-1 to TRBJ2-1; 10 bases match TRBD2. Germline V lookup: CDR1 SGHRS, CDR2 YFSETQ. V gave up 1 base and J gave up 5 bases; unmatched junction bases: 3. The CDR3 sequence is 15 residues long. CDR3 coding DNA: TGCGCCAGCAGCTTGAGCGGGGGGGCCCACAATGAGCAGTTCTTC. Residues: CASSLSGGAHNEQFF. The full variable domain, in which reference TRBV5-1 and TRBJ2-1 provide the parts outside the CDR3, is KAGVTQTPRYLIKTRGQQVTLSCSPISGHRSVSWYQQTPGQGLQFLFEYFSETQRNKGNFPGRFSGRQFSNSRSEMNVSTLELGDSALYLCASSLSGGAHNEQFFGPGTRLTVL.

This clonotype has only a few counts. The chain's CDR3 is CASSQDLVGGRNDEQFF. In DNA form, the CDR3 reads TGCGCCAGCAGCCAAGATCTTGTCGGGGGTCGCAACGATGAGCAGTTCTTC. V gene TRBV4-3 combines with J gene TRBJ2-1; possibly TRBD2 for D (6 bases). This CDR3 comprises 17 residues. Germline CDR1 is LGHNA and CDR2 is YSLEER. The germline V and J ends were trimmed by 0 bases and 8 bases, with 20 bases remaining between them.

The chain joins TRBV7-3 to TRBJ2-5, with TRBD1 matching 10 bases. The CDR3 runs to 15 residues. Germline CDR1 and CDR2: SGHTA and FQGTGA. V trimming: 5 bases; J trimming: 4 bases; junction bases outside the gene matches: 7. The CDR3 sequence: CASSPTGGEGETQYF. The CDR3 coding sequence is TGTGCCAGCAGCCCGACAGGGGGCGAAGGAGAGACCCAGTACTTC. Using reference TRBV7-3 and TRBJ2-5 for the parts outside the CDR3, the full variable domain is GAGVSQTPSNKVTEKGKYVELRCDPISGHTALYWYRQSLGQGPEFLIYFQGTGAADDSGLPNDRFFAVRPEGSVSTLKIQRTERGDSAVYLCASSPTGGEGETQYFGPGTRLLVL.

This clonotype appeared a few times. This sequence joins TRBV29-1 and TRBJ2-5, with 7 bases matching TRBD2. The germline gives CDR1 SQVTM, CDR2 ANQGSEA. J lost 5 bases, V lost 4 bases, and 10 bases had no gene match. The CDR3 loop spans 14 amino acids. CDR3 DNA: TGCAGCGTTGTGCCCCTTGGGAGGGTGGAGACCCAGTACTTC. Translating gives CSVVPLGRVETQYF.

This clonotype was detected a few times. The chain joins TRBV20-1 to TRBJ1-2; D unclear. Germline V lookup: CDR1 DFQATT, CDR2 SNEGSKA (reference sequence). Trimming removed 4 bases from V and 2 bases from J, with 11 bases in between. CDR3 size: 13 residues. This chain's CDR3 is CSANQQENYGYTF. CDR3 bases: TGCAGTGCTAACCAACAAGAAAACTATGGCTACACCTTC.

The chain carries TRBV10-3 and TRBJ1-2; D remains unclear. The ends were cut back, 1 base at V and 4 bases at J, with 13 bases in the middle. The CDR3 is 15 amino acids. Germline CDR1 is ENHRY and CDR2 is SYGVKD. The CDR3 region has the DNA TGTGCCATCAGTGAGTTGTCGCCTGGCGGCTATGGCTACACCTTC. Protein sequence: CAISELSPGGYGYTF.

The V call is TRBV20-1, the J call TRBJ2-5; the D is unclear. The CDR3 runs to 12 residues. Trimming took off 2 bases at V and 4 bases at J, with 8 bases between the two ends. The germline V gene encodes CDR1 DFQATT and CDR2 SNEGSKA (reference sequence). CDR3 sequence reads: CSARFLVETQYF. The CDR3 DNA is TGCAGTGCTAGATTCCTCGTAGAGACCCAGTACTTC.

The genes are TRBV5-1 and TRBJ2-5; 10 bases are a match to TRBD1. The CDR3 length is 17 residues. Looked up from germline, CDR1 is SGHRS and CDR2 is YFSETQ. The ends lost 2 bases at V and 3 bases at J; junction bases unmatched: 10. For the CDR3, the DNA is TGCGCCAGCAGCTTTCTGCGACAGGGGGCCGGGGAAGAGACCCAGTACTTC. Its protein is CASSFLRQGAGEETQYF. Using reference TRBV5-1 and TRBJ2-5 for the parts outside the CDR3, the full variable domain is KAGVTQTPRYLIKTRGQQVTLSCSPISGHRSVSWYQQTPGQGLQFLFEYFSETQRNKGNFPGRFSGRQFSNSRSEMNVSTLELGDSALYLCASSFLRQGAGEETQYFGPGTRLLVL.

This clonotype was detected a few times. The rearrangement uses TRBV6-5 and TRBJ1-2, with D tentatively TRBD1 (5 bases). Looked up from germline, CDR1 is MNHEY and CDR2 is SVGAGI. The CDR3 runs to 15 residues. The V gene lost 0 bases and the J gene lost 3 bases, with 11 bases spanning the gap. CDR3 nucleotide sequence: TGTGCCAGCAGTTACTCGTCAGGGATCGACTATGGCTACACCTTC. It specifies CASSYSSGIDYGYTF.

The J gene is TRBJ2-5, the V gene TRBV28, with a tentative D call TRBD1 (6 bases). CDR1 and CDR2 (germline): MDHEN, SYDVKM. The CDR3 is made up of 14 amino acids. V was clipped by 4 bases and J by 11 bases, with 20 bases between them. CDR3 coding DNA: TGTGCCAGCAGTTCCGGACAGCCGGATAATGAGCAGTACTTC. The encoded protein is CASSSGQPDNEQYF.

The chain combines TRBV24-1 with TRBJ1-5; the match to TRBD1 covers 7 bases. V was clipped by 5 bases and J by 5 bases; unmatched bases: 5. This CDR3 has 14 amino acids. Germline loops: CDR1 KGHDR, CDR2 SFDVKD. The CDR3 DNA follows: TGTGCCACCAGTGGGGGGCAGGGGGATCAGCCCCAGCATTTT. Its protein product is CATSGGQGDQPQHF.